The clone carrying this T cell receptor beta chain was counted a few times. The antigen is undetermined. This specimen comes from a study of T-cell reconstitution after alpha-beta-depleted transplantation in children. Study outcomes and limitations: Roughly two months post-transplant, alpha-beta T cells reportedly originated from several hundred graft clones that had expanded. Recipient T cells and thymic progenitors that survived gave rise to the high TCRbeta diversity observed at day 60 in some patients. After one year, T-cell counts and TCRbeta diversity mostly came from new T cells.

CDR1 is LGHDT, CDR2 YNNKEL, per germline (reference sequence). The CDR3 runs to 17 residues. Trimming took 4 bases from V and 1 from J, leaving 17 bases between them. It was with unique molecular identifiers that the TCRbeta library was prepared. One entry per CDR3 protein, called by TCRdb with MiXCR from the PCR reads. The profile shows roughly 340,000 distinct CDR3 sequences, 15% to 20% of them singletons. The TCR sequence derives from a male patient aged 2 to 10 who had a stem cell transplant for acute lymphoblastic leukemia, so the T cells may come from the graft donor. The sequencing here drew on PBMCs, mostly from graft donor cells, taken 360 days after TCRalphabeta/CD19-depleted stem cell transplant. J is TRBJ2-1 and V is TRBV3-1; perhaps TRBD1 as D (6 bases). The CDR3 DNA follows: TGTGCCAGCAGCCGCAGCCCTGGGACATCATCCTACAATGAGCAGTTCTTC. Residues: CASSRSPGTSSYNEQFF.